This T cell receptor beta chain was documented in a study of control samples from healthy donors and cancer patients (dated by TCRdb to 2018 to 2021). The method was the immunoSEQ multiplex PCR assay. The source is immuneACCESS, and TCRdb retained only in-frame sequences with V and J called. Part of the clones is not carried over; for the studies checked, unresolved V genes explain less than half of this, and the remainder is unexplained. This sample lists fewer than 150,000 clones; around 90% were detected once. The ten largest make up around 8.1% of the sample. As regards this clone: No antigen is known for it. One base away there is no much larger clone; base qualities are not given.

V is clipped by 3 bases and J by 7 bases, and the sequence between their germline boundaries is 10 bases long. From the cysteine through the phenylalanine, the CDR3 covers 14 amino acids. Only the CDR3 portion is preserved as DNA: 42 bases, with reading frame beginning at the first base. Reading the germline V gene (reference sequence) gives CDR1 LGHDT and CDR2 YNNKEL. The clonotype was recovered from a man younger than 35 in good health. The rearranged segments are TRBV3-1 (or the pseudogene TRBV3-2) and TRBJ1-6, with the D segment identity uncertain. Sequences were obtained from blood. The nucleotide sequence is TGTGCCAGCAGCCACGGACGGGGAAATTCACCCCTCCACTTT. This translates into CASSHGRGNSPLHF.